Listed below are T cell receptor beta chains from one sample, sequenced in a study of CD8+ T cells in alopecia areata. Here immunoSEQ multiplex PCR was the method, and the copy in TCRdb shows in-frame clones only, minus some. The sample lists about 200,000 clones, about 62% occurring once. Sequences were derived from CD4+ T cells sorted from blood, sampled at week 24, from a patient treated with tofacitinib. These TCRs come from a human donor with alopecia areata. Each CDR3 is given with its conserved first and last residue. D genes are given only for firm matches. The listing skips clone size in some rows; elsewhere it reads once, few, many or a size class.

D	J	size	V	CDR3	DNA
-	TRBJ1-4	-	TRBV29-1	CSVEDGPGNEKLFF	TGCAGCGTTGAAGATGGTCCGGGAAATGAAAAACTGTTTTTT
-	TRBJ2-1	-	TRBV28	CASRKRGTSYNEQFF	TGTGCCAGCAGAAAACGGGGCACATCCTACAATGAGCAGTTCTTC
-	TRBJ2-6	once	TRBV15	CATSRGTGTSSGANVLTF	TGTGCCACCAGCAGGGGGACAGGGACTAGCTCTGGGGCCAACGTCCTGACTTTC
TRBD2	TRBJ2-5	-	TRBV30	CAWRLAGVQETQYF	TGTGCCTGGAGACTAGCGGGAGTACAAGAGACCCAGTACTTC
-	TRBJ2-1	once	TRBV5-6	CASSFVVLRGSYNEQFF	TGTGCCAGCAGCTTTGTGGTTCTGCGGGGCTCCTACAATGAGCAGTTCTTC
-	TRBJ1-2	-	TRBV7-8	CASSLDLRGYGYTF	TGTGCCAGCAGCTTGGACCTCAGGGGTTACGGCTACACCTTC
TRBD2	TRBJ2-1	-	TRBV9	CASSATSGSSYNEQFF	TGTGCCAGCAGCGCAACTAGCGGGAGCTCCTACAATGAGCAGTTCTTC
-	TRBJ1-5	few	TRBV6-6	CASSYSRQPQHF	TGTGCCAGCAGTTACTCGAGGCAGCCCCAGCATTTT
TRBD1	TRBJ2-1	-	TRBV15	CATSRQGQGDNEQFF	TGTGCCACCAGCAGGCAGGGACAGGGGGACAATGAGCAGTTCTTC
-	TRBJ2-5	-	TRBV30	CAWSVWENGGYEQETQYF	TGTGCCTGGAGTGTATGGGAGAACGGGGGATATGAACAAGAGACCCAGTACTTC
TRBD1	TRBJ1-1	-	TRBV27	CASRPGQGTQAFF	TGTGCCAGCAGACCGGGACAGGGGACACAAGCTTTCTTT
-	TRBJ1-2	-	TRBV28	CASSRTTVGLGYTF	TGTGCCAGCAGCCGAACGACAGTTGGCCTCGGCTACACCTTC
-	TRBJ2-5	-	TRBV7-2	CASSSNGQSQETQYF	TGTGCCAGCAGCTCTAACGGACAGTCTCAAGAGACCCAGTACTTC
-	TRBJ1-6	few	TRBV7-9	CASSPPGNDNSPLHF	TGTGCCAGCAGCCCCCCCGGGAACGATAATTCACCCCTCCACTTT
-	TRBJ2-6	once	TRBV5-6	CASSLGRFSGANVLTF	TGTGCCAGCAGCTTGGGACGGTTCTCTGGGGCCAACGTCCTGACTTTC
-	TRBJ1-2	once	TRBV7-9	CASSFGSGPHYGYTF	TGTGCCAGCAGCTTTGGATCCGGGCCTCACTATGGCTACACCTTC
-	TRBJ2-3	-	TRBV27	CASRHNPRTDTQYF	TGTGCCAGCAGGCACAACCCTCGCACAGATACGCAGTATTTT
-	TRBJ1-1	-	TRBV29-1	CSTLVLPGSTEAFF	TGCAGCACATTGGTACTTCCCGGCTCCACTGAAGCTTTCTTT
TRBD1	TRBJ2-4	-	TRBV5-1	CASRDTGVAKNIQYF	TGCGCCAGCCGAGACACAGGGGTAGCCAAAAACATTCAGTACTTC
-	TRBJ2-7	-	TRBV5-1	CASSLNFPSDEQYF	TGCGCCAGCAGCTTGAACTTCCCATCTGACGAGCAGTACTTC
-	TRBJ1-2	-	TRBV29-1	CSVEDQRVGYTF	TGCAGCGTTGAAGATCAGCGGGTGGGCTACACCTTC
-	TRBJ2-2	-	TRBV6-6	CASSSLRDLATGELFF	TGTGCCAGCAGTTCACTCCGGGACTTGGCCACCGGGGAGCTGTTTTTT
TRBD1	TRBJ1-4	-	TRBV30	CAWSRDRGEKLFF	TGTGCCTGGAGTCGGGACAGGGGTGAAAAACTGTTTTTT
TRBD2	TRBJ2-5	few	TRBV9	CASSVVGGQETQYF	TGTGCCAGCAGCGTAGTGGGGGGGCAAGAGACCCAGTACTTC
-	TRBJ2-1	-	TRBV4-3	CASSQETAGPDYNEQFF	TGCGCCAGCAGCCAGGAGACGGCGGGGCCGGACTACAATGAGCAGTTCTTC
-	TRBJ2-5	-	TRBV2	CASSGTKLHF	TGTGCCAGCTCGGGAACTAAGCTACACTTC
-	TRBJ2-7	-	TRBV10-3	CAISRQTEQYF	TGTGCCATCAGCCGACAGACCGAGCAGTACTTC
TRBD2	TRBJ2-5	-	TRBV5-1	CASSLRGSETQYF	TGCGCCAGCAGCCTGCGGGGGTCAGAGACCCAGTACTTC
-	TRBJ2-3	-	TRBV2	CASSAGAASDTQYF	TGTGCCAGCAGTGCGGGCGCGGCGTCAGATACGCAGTATTTT
TRBD1	TRBJ1-2	-	TRBV6-1	CASREDRLGGYTF	TGTGCCAGCAGGGAGGACAGGTTGGGTGGCTACACCTTC
-	TRBJ1-1	-	TRBV7-9	CASSVTGNTEAFF	TGTGCCAGCAGCGTTACAGGAAACACTGAAGCTTTCTTT
-	TRBJ2-1	-	TRBV7-3	CASSSNYNEQFF	TGTGCCAGCAGCTCCAATTACAATGAGCAGTTCTTC
TRBD1	TRBJ2-1	-	TRBV6-5	CASSKGQKHNEQFF	TGTGCCAGCAGTAAGGGACAGAAGCACAATGAGCAGTTCTTC
-	TRBJ2-3	few	TRBV7-2	CASSLAPSTDTQYF	TGTGCCAGCAGCTTAGCCCCGAGCACAGATACGCAGTATTTT
-	TRBJ1-3	-	TRBV29-1	CSNRAPLLSGNTIYF	TGCAGCAACAGGGCCCCCCTCCTCTCTGGAAACACCATATATTTT
TRBD2	TRBJ2-3	-	TRBV30	CAWGETSYRYF	TGTGCCTGGGGGGAGACTAGCTACCGGTATTTT
TRBD1	TRBJ2-6	-	TRBV7-9	CASSSRGQGTGANVLTF	TGTGCCAGCAGTTCTAGAGGACAGGGAACTGGGGCCAACGTCCTGACTTTC
-	TRBJ2-5	-	TRBV19	CASSQVPQETQYF	TGTGCCAGTAGTCAGGTCCCCCAAGAGACCCAGTACTTC
TRBD1	TRBJ1-2	-	TRBV29-1	CSVDYIRDSYGYTF	TGCAGCGTTGATTACATTAGGGACAGTTATGGCTACACCTTC
TRBD2	TRBJ2-5	few	TRBV29-1	CSVAQRGGETQYF	TGCAGCGTTGCCCAGCGGGGGGGGGAGACCCAGTACTTC
-	TRBJ1-2	-	TRBV10-2	CASRDRTNYGYTF	TGCGCCAGCAGGGACAGAACTAACTATGGCTACACCTTC
TRBD2	TRBJ2-3	few	TRBV5-6	CASSPGSSGSTDTQYF	TGTGCCAGCAGCCCTGGATCTAGCGGGAGCACAGATACGCAGTATTTT
TRBD1	TRBJ2-5	-	TRBV5-1	CASSWTGAETQYF	TGCGCCAGCAGCTGGACAGGGGCAGAGACCCAGTACTTC
TRBD2	TRBJ2-7	-	TRBV15	CATSRAPGRVLPYEQYF	TGTGCCACCAGCAGAGCCCCCGGGAGGGTATTACCCTACGAGCAGTACTTC
TRBD1	TRBJ1-2	many	TRBV4-1	CASSLRWGQGENYGYTF	TGCGCCAGCAGCCTACGGTGGGGACAGGGTGAGAACTATGGCTACACCTTC
TRBD2	TRBJ2-5	-	TRBV15	CATSSGRAETQYF	TGTGCCACCAGCAGCGGGAGGGCCGAGACCCAGTACTTC
TRBD2	TRBJ2-1	-	TRBV18	CASSPPRAGGRLSSYNEQFF	TGTGCCAGCTCACCACCGAGGGCGGGGGGCCGCCTTAGCTCCTACAATGAGCAGTTCTTC
TRBD1	TRBJ1-4	-	TRBV28	CASSAPGQGSLQLFF	TGTGCCAGCAGTGCGCCGGGACAGGGGAGTTTGCAACTGTTTTTT
TRBD1	TRBJ2-7	-	TRBV25-1	CASRGQGVYEQYF	TGTGCCAGCAGGGGACAGGGGGTTTACGAGCAGTACTTC
-	TRBJ1-5	-	TRBV2	CASGSNQPQHF	TGTGCCAGCGGGAGCAATCAGCCCCAGCATTTT
-	TRBJ2-1	few	TRBV5-1	CASSLSSGWNEQFF	TGCGCCAGCAGCTTGTCGAGTGGGTGGAATGAGCAGTTCTTC
-	TRBJ1-1	-	TRBV29-1	CVILNTEAFF	TGCGTGATACTGAACACTGAAGCTTTCTTT
TRBD1	TRBJ2-1	-	TRBV29-1	CSVDFDRGSNEQFF	TGCAGCGTTGACTTTGACAGGGGTAGCAATGAGCAGTTCTTC